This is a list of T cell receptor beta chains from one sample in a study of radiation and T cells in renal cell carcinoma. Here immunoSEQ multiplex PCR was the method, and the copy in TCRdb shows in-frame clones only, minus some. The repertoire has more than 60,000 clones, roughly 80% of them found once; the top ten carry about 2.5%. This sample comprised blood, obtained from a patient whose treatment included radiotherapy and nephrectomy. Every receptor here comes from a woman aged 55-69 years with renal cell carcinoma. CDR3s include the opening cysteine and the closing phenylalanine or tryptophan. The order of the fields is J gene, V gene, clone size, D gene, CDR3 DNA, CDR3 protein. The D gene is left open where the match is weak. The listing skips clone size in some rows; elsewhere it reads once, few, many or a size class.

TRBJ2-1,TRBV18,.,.,TGTGCCAGCTCACCAGGCTACAATGAGCAGTTCTTC,CASSPGYNEQFF
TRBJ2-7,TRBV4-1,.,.,TGCGCCAGCAGCCTATTTGGGGGATCGAACTACGAGCAGTACTTC,CASSLFGGSNYEQYF
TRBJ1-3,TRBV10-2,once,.,TGCGCCAGCAGATCAGGGACGTCTGGAAACACCATATATTTT,CASRSGTSGNTIYF
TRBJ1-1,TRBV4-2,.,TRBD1,TGTGCCAGCAGCCAAGATTACAGGGGGCGCCTGAACACTGAAGCTTTCTTC,CASSQDYRGRLNTEAFF
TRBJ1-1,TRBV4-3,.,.,TGCGCCAGCAGCCAAGATCTGATTGGAGTAAACACTGAAGCTTTCTTT,CASSQDLIGVNTEAFF
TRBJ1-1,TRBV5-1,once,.,TGCGCCAGCAGCTTCCAGGGGCCCCGGGTGGAAGCTTTCTTT,CASSFQGPRVEAFF
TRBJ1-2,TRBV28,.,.,TGTGCCAGCAGGTCGATTAGGACCTCCTATGGCTACACCTTC,CASRSIRTSYGYTF
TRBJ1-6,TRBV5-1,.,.,TGCGCCAGCAGCATCAATAATTCACCCCTCCACTTT,CASSINNSPLHF
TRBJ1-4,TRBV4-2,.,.,TGTGCCAGCAGCGCGCAAACAGACTTTAATGAAAAACTGTTTTTT,CASSAQTDFNEKLFF
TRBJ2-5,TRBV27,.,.,TGTGCCAGCAAGCTTAGGGAGACCCAGTACTTC,CASKLRETQYF
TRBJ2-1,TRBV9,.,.,TGTGCCAGCAGCGTAGGCCAGAGGGGTGAGCAGTTCTTC,CASSVGQRGEQFF
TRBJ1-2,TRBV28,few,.,TGTGCCAGCAGTTTGCAGGTTTTTAACTATGGCTACACCTTC,CASSLQVFNYGYTF
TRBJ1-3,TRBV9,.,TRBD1,TGTGCCAGCAGCGCTCATTTTGGACAGGAGGCTGGAAACACCATATATTTT,CASSAHFGQEAGNTIYF
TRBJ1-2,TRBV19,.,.,TGTGCCAGTAGCCGGGGCCGGGAGGGTGGCTACACCTTC,CASSRGREGGYTF
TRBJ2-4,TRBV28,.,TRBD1,TGTGCCAGCACCCCGGGACAGGGTGGAAACATTCAGTACTTC,CASTPGQGGNIQYF
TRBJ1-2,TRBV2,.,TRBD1,TGTGCCAGCAAGACAGGGCCTAACTATGGCTACACCTTC,CASKTGPNYGYTF
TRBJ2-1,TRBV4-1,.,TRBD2,TGCGCCAGCAGCCAAGATTTCGGAGCGGGGAGCTCCTACAATGAGCAGTTCTTC,CASSQDFGAGSSYNEQFF
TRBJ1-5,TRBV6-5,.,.,TGTGCCAGCAGCAGGACAGCGTATAGCAATCAGCCCCAGCATTTT,CASSRTAYSNQPQHF
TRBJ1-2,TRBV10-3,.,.,TGTGCCATCCCCGTTGTCGACGGATCAGCTAACTATGGCTACACCTTC,CAIPVVDGSANYGYTF
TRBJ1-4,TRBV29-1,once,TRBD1,TGCAGCGTTGAACGGCAGGGGGGTGAAAAACTGTTTTTT,CSVERQGGEKLFF
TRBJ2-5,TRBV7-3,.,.,TGTGCCAGCAGTCCCGGACGGGGCCAAGAGACCCAGTACTTC,CASSPGRGQETQYF
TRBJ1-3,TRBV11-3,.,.,TGTGCCAGCAACCACGTACAGGGATATCTTCTGCCTGGAAACACCATATATTTT,CASNHVQGYLLPGNTIYF
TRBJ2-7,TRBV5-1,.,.,TGCGCCAGCAGCGGGTCTTCCTACGAGCAGTACTTC,CASSGSSYEQYF
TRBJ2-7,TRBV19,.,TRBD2,TGTGCTACCAGTGAAATCGGCGGGAGGATCGGCTACGAGCAGTACTTC,CATSEIGGRIGYEQYF
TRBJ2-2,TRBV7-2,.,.,TGTGCCAGCGGAGGTAGCTGGAACACCGGGGAGCTGTTTTTT,CASGGSWNTGELFF
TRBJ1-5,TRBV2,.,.,TGTGCCAGCACCCCGGACAGAAACAATCAGCCCCAGCATTTT,CASTPDRNNQPQHF
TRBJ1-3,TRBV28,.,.,TGTGCCAGCAGCCCTCCCGGAAACACCATATATTTT,CASSPPGNTIYF
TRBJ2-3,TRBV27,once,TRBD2,TGTGCCAGCAGTTTTGGTCCGGGAGGGCCGTTAGATACGCAGTATTTT,CASSFGPGGPLDTQYF
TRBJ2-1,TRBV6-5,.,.,TGTGCCAGCAGCGCTGGACAGCATGAGCAGTTCTTC,CASSAGQHEQFF
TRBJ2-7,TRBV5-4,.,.,TGTGCCAGCAGCTCCGTCTACGAGCAGTACTTC,CASSSVYEQYF
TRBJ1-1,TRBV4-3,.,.,TGCGCCAGCAGCCAAGATCTACCGGATAAAGCTTTCTTT,CASSQDLPDKAFF
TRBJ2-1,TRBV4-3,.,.,TGCGCCAGCAGCCAAGATTGGGGCGACGCTGGTAGGGAGCAGTTCTTC,CASSQDWGDAGREQFF